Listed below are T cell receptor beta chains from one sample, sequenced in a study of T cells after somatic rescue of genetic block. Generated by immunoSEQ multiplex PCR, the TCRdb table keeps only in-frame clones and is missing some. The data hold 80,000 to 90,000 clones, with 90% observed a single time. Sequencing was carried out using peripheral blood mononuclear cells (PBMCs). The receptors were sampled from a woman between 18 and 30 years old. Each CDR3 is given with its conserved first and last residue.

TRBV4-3	CASSQAPGPKSGYTF
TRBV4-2	CASSTGGSYEQYF
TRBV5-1	CASSAGLAGDGTYEQYF
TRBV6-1	CASTLKQLHQPQHF
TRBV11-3	CASSRTAYYGYTF
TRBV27	CASSPIQGMGVTNTEAFF
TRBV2	CASREQLGRGADTQYF
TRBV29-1	CSVEIGDNTEAFF
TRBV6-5	CASRGGTGSSYGYTF
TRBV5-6	CASSFHLYEQYF
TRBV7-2	CASSSRTSGGLSYEQYF
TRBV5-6	CASSLASGSYNEQFF